The rows below give T cell receptor beta chains drawn from one sample of a study of blood T cell repertoires in COVID-19. Method: immunoSEQ multiplex PCR; TCRdb's copy keeps in-frame clones and lacks some. The data hold more than 300,000 clones, with roughly nine tenths observed a single time. Input material: PBMCs or T cells enriched from blood (not recorded which). These receptors were collected from a woman younger than 45 who had recovered from COVID-19. CDR3s include the opening cysteine and the closing phenylalanine or tryptophan. Fields, in order: J gene, V gene, CDR3 protein.

TRBJ2-7 | TRBV5-6 | CASRLRGDSGTPNTYEQYF
TRBJ2-5 | TRBV11-2 | CASSLVSREETQYF
TRBJ2-5 | TRBV9 | CASSGQQGIGETQYF
TRBJ1-3 | TRBV4-1 | CASSPHGQGGDTIYF
TRBJ1-2 | TRBV9 | CASSGGAVMWANYGYTF
TRBJ2-3 | TRBV12-5 | CASGTQRGTQYF
TRBJ2-3 | TRBV5-1 | CASSTGLAGVVADTQYF
TRBJ2-1 | TRBV4-2 | CASSLDWGDYNEQFF
TRBJ2-7 | TRBV5-1 | CASSHSGIYEQYF
TRBJ2-1 | TRBV7-2 | CASSSRTSGKQFF
TRBJ2-3 | TRBV27 | CASSFSGFVGGRVTQYF
TRBJ2-5 | TRBV29-1 | CSVAGRLTETQYF
TRBJ1-3 | TRBV3-1/TRBV3-2 | CASSPVRTGGNTIYF
TRBJ2-1 | TRBV5-1 | CASSQIPGSSYNEQFF
TRBJ2-7 | TRBV5-1 | CASSLTPGTDSYEQYF
TRBJ1-2 | TRBV7-2 | CASSRRAGGDYGYTF
TRBJ1-5 | TRBV4-3 | CASSQERGPGQPQHF
TRBJ2-7 | TRBV29-1 | CSALGNEQYF
TRBJ2-7 | TRBV19 | CASSIRGNEQYF
TRBJ2-7 | TRBV7-9 | CASSVITSGRKDEQYF
TRBJ2-7 | TRBV7-2 | CASSIRQALRREPTYEQYF
TRBJ2-7 | TRBV18 | CASSPMGQSYEQYF
TRBJ1-2 | TRBV6-5 | CASSYSWDRTYGYTF
TRBJ1-3 | TRBV27 | CASGRDREGGNTIYF
TRBJ2-7 | TRBV4-1 | CASSPGTDRGEQYF
TRBJ2-7 | TRBV27 | CASSPPYRFPYEQYF
TRBJ1-2 | TRBV5-6 | CASSFISAVTYGYTF